This TCR beta chain derives from a study of T cells in Graves' hyperthyroidism and ophthalmopathy. RNA transcripts were the template for amplifying TCR beta CDR3 regions. Primed by the HTBI set, a first-round RT-PCR was run on the TCR CDR3. A single record per CDR3 protein comes from TCRdb applying MiXCR to the multiplex PCR reads. The sample holds 400,000 or so distinct CDR3 sequences, 13% to 15% seen once. In this sample, this clonotype turned up many times. The origin of this receptor is a woman aged 55 to 70 with Graves' ophthalmopathy. Specimen: blood.

The DNA of the CDR3 is TGTGCCAGCAGCTCCATGGGACAAAATTATCAGCCCCAGCATTTT. Protein: CASSSMGQNYQPQHF. V gene TRBV7-8 combines with J gene TRBJ1-5; possible D gene TRBD1, 6 bases. Germline assignment: CDR1 SGHVS and CDR2 FQNEAQ. The ends were cut back, 4 bases at V and 5 bases at J, with 15 bases in the middle. The length of the CDR3 is 15 residues. Based on the CDR3 plus reference TRBV7-8 and TRBJ1-5, the full variable domain is GAGVSQSPRYKVAKRGQDVALRCDPISGHVSLFWYQQALGQGPEFLTYFQNEAQLDKSGLPSDRFFAERPEGSVSTLKIQRTQQEDSAVYLCASSSMGQNYQPQHFGDGTRLSIL.